This TCR beta chain was found in a study of T cell responses to AZD1222 COVID-19 vaccine. The wider study: Second-dose intervals near 4 or 12 weeks were combined. Study outcomes and limitations: Only five or six AZD1222 recipients were seropositive at baseline. Variant regions that are unmutated are reportedly the target of nearly half of spike-specific TCRs.

On this clone: Its matching antigen is unknown.

This table comes from immunoSEQ multiplex PCR, and its TCRdb copy is limited to in-frame clones, with some not included. The table lists 100,000 to 150,000 clones, 86% of them singletons. The clonotype comes from an adult in good health. Sequencing was performed on peripheral blood, taken on day 0 of AZD1222 vaccination.

The CDR3 sequence: CASSSQGVPETQYF. The DNA of the CDR3 is TGTGCCAGCAGTTCCCAGGGGGTACCAGAGACCCAGTACTTC. This chain uses TRBV27 with TRBJ2-5, with 7 bases matching TRBD1. The germline V gene encodes CDR1 MNHEY and CDR2 SMNVEV (reference sequence). V trimming: 4 bases; J trimming: 4 bases; junction bases outside the gene matches: 6. The CDR3 runs to 14 residues.